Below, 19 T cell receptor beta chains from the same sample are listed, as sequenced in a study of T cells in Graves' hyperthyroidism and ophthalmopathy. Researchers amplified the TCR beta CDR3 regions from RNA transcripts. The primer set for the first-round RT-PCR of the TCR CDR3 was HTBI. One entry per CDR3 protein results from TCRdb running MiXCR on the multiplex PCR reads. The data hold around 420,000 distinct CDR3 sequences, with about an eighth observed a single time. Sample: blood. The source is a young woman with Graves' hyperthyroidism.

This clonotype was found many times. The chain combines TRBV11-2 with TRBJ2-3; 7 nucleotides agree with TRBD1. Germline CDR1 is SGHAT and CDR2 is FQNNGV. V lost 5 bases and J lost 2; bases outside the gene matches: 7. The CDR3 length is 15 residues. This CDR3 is CASSQTTGATDTQYF. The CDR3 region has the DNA TGTGCCAGCAGCCAGACCACAGGGGCCACAGATACGCAGTATTTT.

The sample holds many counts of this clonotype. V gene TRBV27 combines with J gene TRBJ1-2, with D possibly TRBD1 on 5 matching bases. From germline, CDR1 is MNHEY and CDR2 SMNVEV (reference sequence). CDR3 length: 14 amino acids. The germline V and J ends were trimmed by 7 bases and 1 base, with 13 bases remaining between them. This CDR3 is CASTTGGGNYGYTF. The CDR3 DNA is TGTGCCAGCACCACAGGCGGAGGTAACTATGGCTACACCTTC.

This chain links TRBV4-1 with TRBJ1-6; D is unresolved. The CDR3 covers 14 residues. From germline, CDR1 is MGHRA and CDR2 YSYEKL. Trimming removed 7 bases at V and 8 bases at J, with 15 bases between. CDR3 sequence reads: CASMPGFSDSPLHF. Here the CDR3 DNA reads TGCGCCAGCATGCCGGGATTTTCGGATTCACCCCTCCACTTT.

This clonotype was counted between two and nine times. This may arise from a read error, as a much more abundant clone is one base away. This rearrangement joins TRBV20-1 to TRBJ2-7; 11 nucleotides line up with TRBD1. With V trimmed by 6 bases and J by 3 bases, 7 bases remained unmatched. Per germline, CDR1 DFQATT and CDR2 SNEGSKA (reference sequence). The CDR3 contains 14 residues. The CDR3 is CSASGTGGDYEQYF. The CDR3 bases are TGCAGTGCCAGCGGGACAGGGGGTGACTACGAGCAGTACTTC.

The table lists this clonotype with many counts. The CDR3, as DNA: TGTGCCAGCAGTTCCCGACTAGCGGGAGTCTTCCCAGATACGCAGTATTTT. This codes for CASSSRLAGVFPDTQYF. The chain combines TRBV12-3 or TRBV12-4 with TRBJ2-3; TRBD2 matches at 12 bases. J was trimmed by 4 bases and V by 4 bases; bases with no gene match: 9. This CDR3 has 17 amino acids.

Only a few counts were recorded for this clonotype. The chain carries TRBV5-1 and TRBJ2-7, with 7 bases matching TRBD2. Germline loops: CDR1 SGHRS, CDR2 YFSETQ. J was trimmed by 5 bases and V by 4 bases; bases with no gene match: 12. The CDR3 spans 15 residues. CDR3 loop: CASSPRREGPDEQYF. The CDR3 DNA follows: TGCGCCAGCAGCCCTAGAAGGGAGGGCCCCGACGAGCAGTACTTC.

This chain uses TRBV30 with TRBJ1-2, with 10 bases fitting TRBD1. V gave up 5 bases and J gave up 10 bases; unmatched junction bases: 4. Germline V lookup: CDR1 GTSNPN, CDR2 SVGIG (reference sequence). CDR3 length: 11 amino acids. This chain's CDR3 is CAWGTGEDYTF. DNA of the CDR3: TGTGCCTGGGGGACAGGGGAGGACTACACCTTC.

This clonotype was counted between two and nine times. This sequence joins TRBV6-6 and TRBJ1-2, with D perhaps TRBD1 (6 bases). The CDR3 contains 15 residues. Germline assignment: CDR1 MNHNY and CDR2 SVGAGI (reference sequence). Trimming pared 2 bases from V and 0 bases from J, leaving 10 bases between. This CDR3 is CASSYGDNSNYGYTF. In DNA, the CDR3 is TGTGCCAGCAGTTACGGGGACAACTCTAACTATGGCTACACCTTC.

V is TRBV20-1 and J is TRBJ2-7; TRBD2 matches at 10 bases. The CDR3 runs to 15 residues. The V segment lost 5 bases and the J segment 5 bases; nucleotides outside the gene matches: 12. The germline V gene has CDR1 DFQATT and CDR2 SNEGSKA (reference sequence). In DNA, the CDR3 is TGCAGTGCTCCTATCGGGAGCGGGAGGGCCCACGAGCAGTACTTC. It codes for CSAPIGSGRAHEQYF.

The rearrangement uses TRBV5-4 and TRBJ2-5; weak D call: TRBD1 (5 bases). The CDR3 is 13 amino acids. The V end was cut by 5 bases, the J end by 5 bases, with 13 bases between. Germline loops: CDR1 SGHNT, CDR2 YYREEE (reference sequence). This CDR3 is CASSQVGDETQYF. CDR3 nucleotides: TGTGCCAGCAGTCAAGTAGGGGATGAGACCCAGTACTTC.

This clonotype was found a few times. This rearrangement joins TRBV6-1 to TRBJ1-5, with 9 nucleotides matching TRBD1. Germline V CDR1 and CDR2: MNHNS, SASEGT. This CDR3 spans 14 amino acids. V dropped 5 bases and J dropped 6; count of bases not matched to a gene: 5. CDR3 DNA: TGTGCCAGCAGTTTTACAGGGGGCAGTCAGCCCCAGCATTTT. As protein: CASSFTGGSQPQHF.

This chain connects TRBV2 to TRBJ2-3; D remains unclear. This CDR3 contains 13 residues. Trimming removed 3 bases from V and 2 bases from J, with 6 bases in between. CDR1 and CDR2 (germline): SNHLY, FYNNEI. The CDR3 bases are TGTGCCAGCAGTGACGGTCCCACAGATACGCAGTATTTT. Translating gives CASSDGPTDTQYF. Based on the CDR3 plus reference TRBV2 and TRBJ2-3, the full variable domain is EPEVTQTPSHQVTQMGQEVILRCVPISNHLYFYWYRQILGQKVEFLVSFYNNEISEKSEIFDDQFSVERPDGSNFTLKIRSTKLEDSAMYFCASSDGPTDTQYFGPGTRLTVL.

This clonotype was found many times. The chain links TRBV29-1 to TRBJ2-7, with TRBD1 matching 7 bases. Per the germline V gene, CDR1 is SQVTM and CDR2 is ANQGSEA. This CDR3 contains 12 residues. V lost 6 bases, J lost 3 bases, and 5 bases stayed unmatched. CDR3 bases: TGCAGCGTGGGGGACAGATACTACGAGCAGTACTTC. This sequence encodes CSVGDRYYEQYF.

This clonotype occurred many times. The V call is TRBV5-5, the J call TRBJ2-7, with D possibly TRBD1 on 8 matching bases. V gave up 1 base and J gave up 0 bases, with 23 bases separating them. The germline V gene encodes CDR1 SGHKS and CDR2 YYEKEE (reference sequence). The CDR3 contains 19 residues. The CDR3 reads CASSLFAGGVSGTSYEQYF. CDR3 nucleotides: TGTGCCAGCAGCTTGTTTGCAGGGGGCGTCAGCGGGACCTCCTACGAGCAGTACTTC.

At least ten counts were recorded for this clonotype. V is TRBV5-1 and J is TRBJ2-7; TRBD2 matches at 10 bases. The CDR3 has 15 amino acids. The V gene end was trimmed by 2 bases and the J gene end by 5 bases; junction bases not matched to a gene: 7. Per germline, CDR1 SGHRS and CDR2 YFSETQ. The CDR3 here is CASSFASGSLDEQYF. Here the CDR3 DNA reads TGCGCCAGCAGCTTTGCTAGCGGGAGTTTAGACGAGCAGTACTTC.

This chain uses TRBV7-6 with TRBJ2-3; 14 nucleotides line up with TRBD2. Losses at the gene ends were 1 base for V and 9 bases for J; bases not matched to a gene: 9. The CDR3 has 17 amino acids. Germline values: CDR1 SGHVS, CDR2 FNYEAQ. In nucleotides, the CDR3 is TGTGCCAGCAGCTTAGGGCTCGGGACTAGCGGGAGTCGGACGCAGTATTTT. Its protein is CASSLGLGTSGSRTQYF.

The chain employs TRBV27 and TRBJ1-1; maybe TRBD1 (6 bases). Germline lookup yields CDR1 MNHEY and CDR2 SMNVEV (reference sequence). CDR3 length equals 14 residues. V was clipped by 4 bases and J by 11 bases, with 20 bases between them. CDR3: CASSSPGQYQGAFF. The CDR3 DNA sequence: TGTGCCAGCAGTTCACCTGGACAGTACCAAGGGGCTTTCTTT.

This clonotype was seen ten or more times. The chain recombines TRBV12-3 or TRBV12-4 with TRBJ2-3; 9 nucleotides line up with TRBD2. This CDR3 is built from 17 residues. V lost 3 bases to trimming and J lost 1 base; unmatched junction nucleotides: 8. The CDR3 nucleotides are TGTGCCAGCAGTTTGGCGGGAGGGCCGAGGGGCACAGATACGCAGTATTTT. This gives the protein CASSLAGGPRGTDTQYF.

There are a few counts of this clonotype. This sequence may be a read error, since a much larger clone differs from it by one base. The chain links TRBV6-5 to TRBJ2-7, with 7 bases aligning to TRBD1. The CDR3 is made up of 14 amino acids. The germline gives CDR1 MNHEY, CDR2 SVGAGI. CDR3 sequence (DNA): TGTGCCAGCAGTTACCGGACAGGACCCTACGAGCGGTACTTC. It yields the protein CASSYRTGPYERYF.